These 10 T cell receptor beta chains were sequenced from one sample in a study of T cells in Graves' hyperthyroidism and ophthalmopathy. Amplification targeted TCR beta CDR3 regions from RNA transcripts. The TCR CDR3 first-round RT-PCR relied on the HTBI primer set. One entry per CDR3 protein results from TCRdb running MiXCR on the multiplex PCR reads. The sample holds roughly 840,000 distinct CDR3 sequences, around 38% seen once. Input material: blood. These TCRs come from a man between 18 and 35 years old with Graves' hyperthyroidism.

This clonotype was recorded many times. CDR3 protein: CASSPGRDMNTEAFF. Here the CDR3 DNA reads TGCGCCAGCAGCCCTGGCCGAGATATGAACACTGAAGCTTTCTTT. The J gene is TRBJ1-1, the V gene TRBV5-1; D unresolved. There are 15 residues in the CDR3. Trimming took off 4 bases at V and 0 bases at J, with 13 bases between the two ends. Germline CDR1 reads SGHRS; CDR2 reads YFSETQ.

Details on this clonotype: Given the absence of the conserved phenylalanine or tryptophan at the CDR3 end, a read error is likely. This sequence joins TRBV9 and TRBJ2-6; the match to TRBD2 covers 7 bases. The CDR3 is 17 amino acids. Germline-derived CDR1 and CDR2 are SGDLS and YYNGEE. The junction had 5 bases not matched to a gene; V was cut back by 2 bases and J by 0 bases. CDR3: CASSVYSGPSGANVLTL. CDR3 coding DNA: TGTGCCAGCAGCGTCTATAGCGGGCCCTCTGGGGCCAACGTCCTGACTCTC.

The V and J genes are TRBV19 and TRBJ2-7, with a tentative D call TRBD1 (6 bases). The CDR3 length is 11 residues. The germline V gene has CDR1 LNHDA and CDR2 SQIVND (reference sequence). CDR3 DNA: TGTGCGAAGGGGGTCTCCTACGAGCAGTACTTC. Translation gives CAKGVSYEQYF.

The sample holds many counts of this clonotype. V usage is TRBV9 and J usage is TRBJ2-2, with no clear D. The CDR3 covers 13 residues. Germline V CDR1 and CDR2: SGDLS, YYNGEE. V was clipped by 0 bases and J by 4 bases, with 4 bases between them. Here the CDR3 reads CASSVAVTGELFF. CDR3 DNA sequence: TGTGCCAGCAGCGTAGCGGTCACCGGGGAGCTGTTTTTT.

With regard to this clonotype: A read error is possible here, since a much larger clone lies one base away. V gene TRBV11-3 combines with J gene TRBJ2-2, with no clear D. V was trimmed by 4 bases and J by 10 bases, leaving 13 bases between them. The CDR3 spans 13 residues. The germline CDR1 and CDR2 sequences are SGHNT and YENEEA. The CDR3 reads CASSSSDEEELFF. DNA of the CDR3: TGTGCCAGCAGCTCCTCGGACGAAGAGGAGCTGTTTTTT. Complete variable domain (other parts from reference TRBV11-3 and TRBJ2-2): EAGVVQSPRYKIIEKKQPVAFWCNPISGHNTLYWYLQNLGQGPELLIRYENEEAVDDSQLPKDRFSAERLKGVDSTLKIQPAELGDSAVYLCASSSSDEEELFFGEGSRLTVL.

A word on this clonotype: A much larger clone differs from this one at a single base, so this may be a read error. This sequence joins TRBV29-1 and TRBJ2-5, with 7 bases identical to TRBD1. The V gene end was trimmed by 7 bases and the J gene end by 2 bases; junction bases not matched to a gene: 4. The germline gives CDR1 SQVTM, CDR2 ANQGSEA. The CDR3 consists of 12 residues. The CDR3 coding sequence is TGCAGCGCCGGGGACAGACAAGAGACCCAGTACTTC. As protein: CSAGDRQETQYF.

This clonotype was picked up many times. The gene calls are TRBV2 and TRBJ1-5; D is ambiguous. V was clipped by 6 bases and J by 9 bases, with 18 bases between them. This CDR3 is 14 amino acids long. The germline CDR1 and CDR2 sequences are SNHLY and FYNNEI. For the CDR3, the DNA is TGTGCCAGCAGGCCCCCGCTGCCGGATGGGCCCCAGCATTTT. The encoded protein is CASRPPLPDGPQHF.

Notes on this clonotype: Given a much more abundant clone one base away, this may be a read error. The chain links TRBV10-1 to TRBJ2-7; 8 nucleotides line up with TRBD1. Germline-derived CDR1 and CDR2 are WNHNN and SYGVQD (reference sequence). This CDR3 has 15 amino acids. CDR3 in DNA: TGTGCCATCAGGGAGCCACGGACAGGGATCTACGAGCAGTACTTC. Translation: CAIREPRTGIYEQYF.

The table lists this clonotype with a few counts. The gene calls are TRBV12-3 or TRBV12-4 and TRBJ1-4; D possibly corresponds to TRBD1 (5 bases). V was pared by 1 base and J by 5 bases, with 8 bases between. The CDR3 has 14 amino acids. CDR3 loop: CASSLGEGNEKLFF. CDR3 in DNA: TGTGCCAGCAGTTTAGGGGAGGGGAATGAAAAACTGTTTTTT.

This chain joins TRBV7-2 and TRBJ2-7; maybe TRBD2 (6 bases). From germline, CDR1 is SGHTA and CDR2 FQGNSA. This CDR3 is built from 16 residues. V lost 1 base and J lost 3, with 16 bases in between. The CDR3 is CASSLGWYGSGYEQYF. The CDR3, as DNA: TGTGCCAGCAGCTTAGGGTGGTATGGTAGCGGCTACGAGCAGTACTTC.